What follows are 27 T cell receptor beta chains derived from one specimen sequenced in a study of neurological immune-mediated disorders. TCRdb called the 5' RACE reads again in MiXCR, with one record for every CDR3 protein. Found here are around 70,000 distinct CDR3 sequences, around 5% of them singletons; the top ten hold 7.4%. Material for sequencing was PBMCs. The receptors come from a young man with multiple sclerosis.

This clonotype was picked up a small number of times. The chain couples TRBV6-5 to TRBJ2-3; no definite D call. V lost 8 bases, J lost 5 bases, and 23 bases lay in between. This CDR3 spans 16 amino acids. Germline assignment: CDR1 MNHEY and CDR2 SVGAGI. The CDR3 loop is CASGFYPPAKGDTQYF. The CDR3 coding sequence is TGTGCCAGCGGGTTCTACCCCCCTGCCAAAGGAGATACGCAGTATTTT.

This clonotype was detected many times. V and J are TRBV20-1 and TRBJ2-7; 12 bases align to TRBD2. The V gene's germline CDR1 is DFQATT and CDR2 SNEGSKA (reference sequence). The CDR3 extends over 17 amino acids. V trimming: 3 bases; J trimming: 0 bases; junction bases outside the gene matches: 9. CDR3 loop: CSASGLAGSKSSYEQYF. The CDR3, as DNA: TGCAGTGCTAGTGGACTAGCGGGGTCTAAAAGCTCCTACGAGCAGTACTTC.

The chain combines TRBV7-2 with TRBJ1-2; D may be TRBD1 (5 bases). The CDR3 sequence is 15 residues long. Trimming took off 0 bases at V and 7 bases at J, with 15 bases between the two ends. The germline gives CDR1 SGHTA, CDR2 FQGNSA. The CDR3 sequence is CASSLADVGGRGYTF. The CDR3 nucleotides read TGTGCCAGCAGCTTAGCAGACGTTGGGGGTCGTGGCTACACCTTC.

This clonotype has a count of ten or more. The chain joins TRBV20-1 to TRBJ1-6; 9 bases agree with TRBD1. This CDR3 contains 14 residues. Germline assignment: CDR1 DFQATT and CDR2 SNEGSKA (reference sequence). Trimming removed 3 bases from V and 6 bases from J; junction bases left unmatched: 3. Here the CDR3 DNA reads TGCAGTGCTAGGGGGACAGGGCTTAATTCACCCCTCCACTTT. It is translated as CSARGTGLNSPLHF.

This clonotype was seen at least ten times. The gene calls are TRBV29-1 and TRBJ2-3, with D uncertain. V lost 7 bases to trimming and J lost 0 bases, with 11 bases between them. The length of the CDR3 is 13 residues. CDR1 and CDR2 from the germline V gene are SQVTM and ANQGSEA. As DNA, the CDR3 is TGCAGCGCCCGACGTGGAAGCACAGATACGCAGTATTTT. This codes for CSARRGSTDTQYF.

This clonotype was seen at least ten times. The gene calls are TRBV5-1 and TRBJ2-2; 9 bases are a match to TRBD1. CDR1 SGHRS and CDR2 YFSETQ come from the germline V gene. Trimming cost V 3 bases and J 6 bases; bases outside gene matches: 6. This CDR3 is 15 amino acids long. The CDR3 nucleotides read TGCGCCAGCAGCTCGGACAGGGGATTTGCCGGGGAGCTGTTTTTT. It translates to CASSSDRGFAGELFF.

Worth noting for this clonotype: Being one base from a much bigger clone, this may be a read error. The chain couples TRBV7-2 to TRBJ1-2; the D is unclear. Germline values: CDR1 SGHTA, CDR2 FQGNSA. There are 12 residues in the CDR3. DNA of the CDR3: TGTGCCAGCAGTTTAGGGTTCGATGGCTACACCTTC. Encoded protein: CASSLGFDGYTF.

At least ten counts were recorded for this clonotype. The chain combines TRBV20-1 with TRBJ1-4; no reliable D call. CDR3 length: 11 residues. Trimming left V 2 bases short and J 8 bases short, with 6 bases between. Germline assignment: CDR1 DFQATT and CDR2 SNEGSKA (reference sequence). CDR3 sequence: CSARSDEKLFF. The CDR3 DNA sequence: TGCAGTGCTAGATCTGACGAAAAACTGTTTTTT.

This clonotype was detected many times. The chain employs TRBV4-2 and TRBJ2-7; no definite D call. Trimming stripped 0 bases from V and 3 bases from J, with 6 bases between. The CDR3 contains 13 residues. Germline CDR1 LGHNA, CDR2 YNFKEQ. The CDR3 coding sequence is TGTGCCAGCAGCCAAGATCTCCTCTACGAGCAGTACTTC. It is translated as CASSQDLLYEQYF.

This clonotype showed up many times. The chain is built from TRBV12-3 or TRBV12-4 and TRBJ2-2, with TRBD1 matching 9 bases. Trimming at V came to 7 bases and at J to 2 bases, leaving 5 bases not matched to a gene. This CDR3 is 15 amino acids long. The CDR3 region has the DNA TGTGCCAGCAACCCGGGACAGGGAAACACCGGGGAGCTGTTTTTT. Its protein product is CASNPGQGNTGELFF.

This clonotype was counted ten times or more. This rearrangement joins TRBV2 to TRBJ2-1, with 7 bases matching TRBD2. The CDR3 consists of 15 residues. In germline, CDR1 is SNHLY, CDR2 FYNNEI. V was clipped by 7 bases and J by 3 bases; unmatched bases: 9. As DNA, the CDR3 is TGTGCCAGCATGCCTCGACTAGCAAGCTACAATGAGCAGTTCTTC. Amino acids: CASMPRLASYNEQFF.

At least ten counts were recorded for this clonotype. The chain has TRBV6-6 and TRBJ2-7; no clear D. CDR1 and CDR2 from the germline V gene are MNHNY and SVGAGI (reference sequence). The CDR3 spans 13 residues. V shed 8 bases and J shed 6 bases, with 17 bases lying between them. CDR3: CASGVTFRSEQYF. Written as DNA, the CDR3 is TGTGCCAGCGGAGTAACTTTTCGGTCCGAGCAGTACTTC.

In this sample, this clonotype turned up many times. The chain couples TRBV20-1 to TRBJ2-7; 10 bases fit TRBD1. CDR1 is DFQATT, CDR2 SNEGSKA, per germline (reference sequence). The CDR3 sequence is 14 residues long. The V gene end was trimmed by 3 bases and the J gene end by 2 bases; junction bases not matched to a gene: 4. CDR3 in DNA: TGCAGTGCTAGGCCCGGACAGGGGGCCTACGAGCAGTACTTC. Translated, it gives CSARPGQGAYEQYF.

This clonotype appeared a few times. V and J are TRBV19 and TRBJ2-1, with a tentative D call TRBD1 (5 bases). Trimming left V 3 bases short and J 0 bases short, with 9 bases between. CDR3 length: 15 amino acids. Looked up from germline, CDR1 is LNHDA and CDR2 is SQIVND (reference sequence). CDR3: CASSIQGSSYNEQFF. The DNA of the CDR3 is TGTGCCAGTAGTATTCAGGGAAGCTCCTACAATGAGCAGTTCTTC.

This clonotype was recorded at least ten times. The chain uses TRBV5-1 and TRBJ2-5; the D is unclear. The CDR3 is 15 amino acids. Trimming took off 7 bases at V and 2 bases at J, with 18 bases between the two ends. Germline CDR1 is SGHRS and CDR2 is YFSETQ. CDR3 in amino acids: CASSRVAGRQETQYF. CDR3 bases: TGCGCCAGCTCCCGCGTTGCTGGCAGACAAGAGACCCAGTACTTC.

This clonotype has a count of ten or more. The chain has TRBV14 and TRBJ2-7; 7 positions agree with TRBD2. Germline V gene sequence: CDR1 SGHDN, CDR2 FVKESK. The CDR3 runs 13 residues. Trimming at V came to 2 bases and at J to 6 bases, leaving 4 bases not matched to a gene. The CDR3 region has the DNA TGTGCCAGCAGCCAACGGACGGGGGGCGAGCAGTACTTC. Translation: CASSQRTGGEQYF.

This clonotype was counted ten times or more. The chain employs TRBV7-3 and TRBJ1-1, with 8 bases lining up with TRBD1. The junction had 6 bases not matched to a gene; V was cut back by 5 bases and J by 4 bases. Germline V lookup: CDR1 SGHTA, CDR2 FQGTGA. This CDR3 spans 14 amino acids. CDR3 coding DNA: TGTGCCAGCAGCAGCAGGGGGCAGGGCACTGAAGCTTTCTTT. Its protein product is CASSSRGQGTEAFF.

This clonotype was seen repeatedly, ten times or more. The chain links TRBV5-1 to TRBJ1-1; no definite D call. Germline lookup yields CDR1 SGHRS and CDR2 YFSETQ. V was trimmed by 3 bases and J by 8 bases, leaving 8 bases between them. The CDR3 length is 11 residues. The CDR3 here is CASSSLGEAFF. CDR3 DNA: TGCGCCAGCAGCTCACTGGGGGAAGCTTTCTTT. The full variable domain, completed using reference TRBV5-1 and TRBJ1-1, is KAGVTQTPRYLIKTRGQQVTLSCSPISGHRSVSWYQQTPGQGLQFLFEYFSETQRNKGNFPGRFSGRQFSNSRSEMNVSTLELGDSALYLCASSSLGEAFFGQGTRLTVV.

This clonotype was recorded many times. The V and J genes are TRBV9 and TRBJ2-1, with 7 bases matching TRBD1. J lost 4 bases, V lost 3 bases, and 1 base had no gene match. Germline loops: CDR1 SGDLS, CDR2 YYNGEE. The CDR3 is 13 amino acids. The CDR3 DNA is TGTGCCAGCAGCGCGACAGGGTACAATGAGCAGTTCTTC. Encoded protein: CASSATGYNEQFF.

This clonotype was observed many times. The V and J genes are TRBV20-1 and TRBJ2-3, with 7 bases that match TRBD2. Germline V CDR1 and CDR2: DFQATT, SNEGSKA (reference sequence). CDR3 length: 15 residues. The trim removed 7 bases at V and 1 base at J, leaving 11 bases unmatched. The CDR3 loop reads CSVPNPTSGTDTQYF. CDR3 DNA sequence: TGCAGTGTCCCGAATCCTACTAGCGGCACAGATACGCAGTATTTT.

This clonotype was recorded many times. J is TRBJ2-7 and V is TRBV5-6, with D perhaps matching TRBD1 (6 bases). V lost 3 bases and J lost 5, with 24 bases in between. Germline V gene data show CDR1 as SGHDT and CDR2 as YYEEEE. This CDR3 spans 17 amino acids. In DNA form, the CDR3 reads TGTGCCAGCAGCTCGACCTGGTCAGGGGCAGGTGGGGACGAGCAGTACTTC. Its protein product is CASSSTWSGAGGDEQYF. The variable domain in full, completed from reference TRBV5-6 and TRBJ2-7, reads DAGVTQSPTHLIKTRGQQVTLRCSPKSGHDTVSWYQQALGQGPQFIFQYYEEEERQRGNFPDRFSGHQFPNYSSELNVNALLLGDSALYLCASSSTWSGAGGDEQYFGPGTRLTVT.

In its sample, this clonotype was seen many times. The V call is TRBV5-1, the J call TRBJ2-2; 10 bases map to TRBD2. The CDR3 has 19 amino acids. The germline CDR1 and CDR2 sequences are SGHRS and YFSETQ. J was trimmed by 0 bases and V by 4 bases; bases with no gene match: 12. CDR3 protein: CASSLTRDSGGPNTGELFF. The CDR3 coding sequence is TGCGCCAGCAGCCTAACTCGGGATAGCGGGGGGCCGAACACCGGGGAGCTGTTTTTT.

This clonotype was recorded at least ten times. The genes are TRBV9 and TRBJ2-3; a possible D gene is TRBD2 (7 bases). V dropped 0 bases and J dropped 2 bases, with 13 bases sitting between them. Looked up from germline, CDR1 is SGDLS and CDR2 is YYNGEE. The CDR3 is 16 residues long. The DNA for the CDR3 is TGTGCCAGCAGCGTAGCGGCGGGGGCCTACACAGATACGCAGTATTTT. Its protein product is CASSVAAGAYTDTQYF.

Ten or more counts support this clonotype. The chain joins TRBV20-1 to TRBJ2-3, with 10 bases that match TRBD2. CDR1 and CDR2 from the germline V gene are DFQATT and SNEGSKA (reference sequence). With V trimmed by 4 bases and J by 3 bases, 7 bases remained unmatched. The CDR3 runs 15 residues. CDR3 bases: TGCAGTGCTACTAACAGCGGGGGGGAAACAGATACGCAGTATTTT. This gives the protein CSATNSGGETDTQYF.

This clonotype was recorded many times. The chain joins TRBV20-1 to TRBJ2-2, with 8 bases aligning to TRBD2. CDR3 size: 14 residues. V was pared by 6 bases and J by 4 bases, with 7 bases of the junction left unmatched. CDR1 is DFQATT, CDR2 SNEGSKA, per germline (reference sequence). In nucleotides, the CDR3 is TGCAGTGCCCCGGGGGGGCCGGGCACCGGGGAGCTGTTTTTT. It codes for CSAPGGPGTGELFF.

This clonotype was seen many times. The V call is TRBV5-6, the J call TRBJ2-2; maybe TRBD2 (7 bases). The CDR3 runs 16 residues. CDR1 and CDR2 from the germline V gene are SGHDT and YYEEEE. Trimming took 0 bases from V and 0 from J, leaving 9 bases between them. The CDR3 spells CASSLVRGPNTGELFF. DNA of the CDR3: TGTGCCAGCAGCTTGGTGCGGGGGCCGAACACCGGGGAGCTGTTTTTT.

This clonotype was seen repeatedly, ten times or more. This chain connects TRBV6-5 to TRBJ1-1; TRBD1 agrees at 8 bases. The ends lost 5 bases at V and 1 base at J; junction bases unmatched: 9. Germline loops: CDR1 MNHEY, CDR2 SVGAGI. The CDR3 covers 16 residues. The CDR3 nucleotides read TGTGCCAGCAGTCGCACCCCCGGGACAGGGAACACTGAAGCTTTCTTT. Translation: CASSRTPGTGNTEAFF.